This T cell receptor beta chain appears in the sequencing data of a study of human T cells and chemical hapten exposure (dated by TCRdb to the early 2020s). In the study overall: For sensitization, 2% DPC in acetone was applied to a roughly 2 cm by roughly 2 cm area of upper inner arm skin. Blood was sampled from patients pre-sensitization (week 0) and at 2, 6 and about 24 weeks after DPC sensitization. The patient cohort, mostly female, included alopecia areata with under or over 50% scalp involvement, alopecia totalis and alopecia universalis. Around 30 alopecia patients provided blood for TCR sequencing at one to four time points (pre-sensitization, 2, 6 and 24 weeks). Patients additionally received weekly therapeutic DPC doses to the scalp throughout the approximately 24-week study period. Libraries were combined into a pool for sequencing, and differences in TCR yield between samples came mainly from small differences in library volumes within the pool. Patch tests used Finn chambers with 0.01% DPC on the upper back, scored after 6 days by International Contact Dermatitis Research Group standards. In alopecia patients, the study followed how the peripheral blood TCR repertoire changed in vivo over primary and secondary sensitization to diphenylcyclopropenone (DPC), a hapten. The investigation overall reported the following: Significantly more large CDR3 similarity clusters were formed by expanded TCRs than by pre-sensitization or healthy control sets, consistent with antigen-driven responses. The number of PT1 expanded TCRs positively correlated with patch test score, significant at thresholds 8, 16 and 32 but not 4. DPC sensitization did not change how many TCRs were above 1 in 1000 frequency, and no evidence was found of alterations in global repertoire structure. Because all patients had alopecia, a presumed autoimmune disease, the immune response of the patients might differ from that of healthy individuals. Repeated subsampling changed both the strength of the expansion versus patch-test correlation and the threshold at which that correlation became significant.

V is shortened by 7 bases, J by 2 bases, and the region joining them spans 14 bases. For CDR1 and CDR2, the germline V gene lists MNHNS and SASEGT. From the cysteine up to the phenylalanine, the CDR3 has a length of 14 residues. The kept DNA is CDR3 alone, 42 bases in frame from the first base. Receptor amplification or capture employed RACE. Sequencing was carried out with a NextSeq 500. Library preparation attached unique molecular identifiers to individual cDNA molecules for quantitative, reproducible TCR counting. Each blood RNA sample was used to sequence both TCR alpha and TCR beta chains. In the authors' own workflow: The median number of TCRs per sample was some 100,000, ranging from about 20,000 to 750,000. V, J and CDR3 annotation of the TCR reads was carried out using the Decombinator software suite. To make PS versus PT1 abundance plots, every sample was subsampled to the same number of TCRs (28,000). TCRs were defined as expanded if absent before sensitization and observed at least eight times at the 2-week time point. TCRdb cleaned the public reads at Q25 with fastp, built clones with MiXCR and kept in-frame beta chains. Identical CDR3 proteins give one entry, which carries the most common genes and DNA. The V and J calls and clone size come from TCRdb's table, not from the authors' own analysis. For this sample the table gives roughly 71,000 distinct CDR3 sequences, of which more than 9.5% were detected only once. Of the sample, approximately 1.5% is held by the ten largest clones.

The sample holds many counts of this clonotype. The clone's antigen remains unknown. Base qualities are not at hand, and no much larger clone is one base apart. The sample's time point label is to be understood as: patch test 3, about 24 weeks after DPC sensitization. The treatment or condition label, as the study defines it: therapeutic diphenylcyclopropenone sensitization with weekly scalp DPC. At each patch-test visit, blood was drawn before the patch test was applied. Eligible patients were aged 18 to 70, diagnosed with alopecia, deemed suitable for DPC therapy, and excluded if pregnant. Total RNA was extracted from unfractionated whole blood collected in Tempus Blood RNA tubes.

The TCR sequence derives from a woman between 50 and 59 years old with alopecia areata. Some clones in this sample may be carry-over from other donors' samples. The sample consisted of whole blood, taken in connection with sensitization to the hapten diphenylcyclopropenone (DPC). The chain joins TRBV6-1 to TRBJ2-5; perhaps TRBD1 is the D gene, with 5 bases matching. The DNA sequence is TGTGCCAGCAAAACACGGACAATACAAGAGACCCAGTACTTC. The translation is CASKTRTIQETQYF.